The sequence of this T cell receptor beta chain was determined in a study of control samples from healthy donors and cancer patients. Sequencing used immunoSEQ multiplex PCR; TCRdb keeps in-frame clones, though not all of them. The data show 70,000 or so clones, about 87% seen once. The source of this sequence is a man aged 50 to 59 in good health. Sequencing was done on a sample of blood.

This chain's CDR3 is CASSSDGGDTQYF. CDR3 nucleotide sequence: TGTGCCAGCAGTTCGGACGGAGGGGATACGCAGTATTTT. The gene calls are TRBV27 and TRBJ2-3, with a weak D call TRBD2 (6 bases). The CDR3 is 13 residues long. Trimming took 4 bases from V and 6 from J, leaving 11 bases between them. The V gene's germline CDR1 is MNHEY and CDR2 SMNVEV (reference sequence).